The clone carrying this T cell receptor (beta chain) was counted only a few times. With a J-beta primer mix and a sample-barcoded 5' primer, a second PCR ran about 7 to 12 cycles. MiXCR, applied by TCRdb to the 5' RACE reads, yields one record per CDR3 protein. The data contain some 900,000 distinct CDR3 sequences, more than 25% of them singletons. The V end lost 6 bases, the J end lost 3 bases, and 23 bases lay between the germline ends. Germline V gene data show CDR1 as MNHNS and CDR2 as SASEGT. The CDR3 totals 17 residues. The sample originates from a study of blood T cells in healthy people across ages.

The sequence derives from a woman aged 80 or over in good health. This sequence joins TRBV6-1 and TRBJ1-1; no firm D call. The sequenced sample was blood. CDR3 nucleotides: TGTGCCAGCAGGGACCTCGGGAGGTCGATTGGAGACACTGAAGCTTTCTTT. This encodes CASRDLGRSIGDTEAFF.